This record concerns one TCR beta chain sequence. The antigen remains unidentified. After removal of 3 bases from V and 6 bases from J, the junction contained 4 bases not matched to a gene. The V gene's germline CDR1 is KGHSH and CDR2 LQKENI. There are 14 residues in the CDR3. In nominal health when sampled, donors likely had unrecorded immune exposures nonetheless. The sample originates from a study of cytomegalovirus exposure and HLA in healthy donors. In the PCR, 60 Vbeta and 13 Jbeta primers were used. Assay used: immunoSEQ multiplex PCR; TCRdb lists only in-frame clones, some missing. The data hold around 77,000 clones, with approximately 80% observed a single time. Study-wide findings and caveats: Listed as cytomegalovirus-associated were 150 or so TCR beta chains. TRBV6-2, TRBV6-3 and some other V segments were excluded as indistinguishable.

The rearrangement links TRBV18 to TRBJ2-3; 9 bases map to TRBD1. This receptor was identified in a man aged 35 to 55 in good health and CMV-seronegative. Material: PBMCs. CDR3 in amino acids: CASSPRTGDDTQYF. CDR3 DNA: TGTGCCAGCTCACCCCGGACAGGGGACGATACGCAGTATTTT.